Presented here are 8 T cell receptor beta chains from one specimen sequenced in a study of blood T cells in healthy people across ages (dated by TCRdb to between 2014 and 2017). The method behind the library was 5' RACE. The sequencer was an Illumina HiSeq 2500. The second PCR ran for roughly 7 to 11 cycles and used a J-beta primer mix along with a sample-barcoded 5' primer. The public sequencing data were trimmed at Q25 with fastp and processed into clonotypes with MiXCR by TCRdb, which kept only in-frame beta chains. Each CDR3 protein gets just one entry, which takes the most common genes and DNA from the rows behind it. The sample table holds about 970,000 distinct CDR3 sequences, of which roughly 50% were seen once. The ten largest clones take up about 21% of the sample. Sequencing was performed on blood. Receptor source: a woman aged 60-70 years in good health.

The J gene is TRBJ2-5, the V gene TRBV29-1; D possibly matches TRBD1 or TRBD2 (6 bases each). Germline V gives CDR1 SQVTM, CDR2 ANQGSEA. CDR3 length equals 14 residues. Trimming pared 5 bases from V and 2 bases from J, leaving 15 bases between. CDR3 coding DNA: TGCAGCGTTCATAGCGGAGGGGGACAAGAGACCCAGTACTTC. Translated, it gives CSVHSGGGQETQYF.

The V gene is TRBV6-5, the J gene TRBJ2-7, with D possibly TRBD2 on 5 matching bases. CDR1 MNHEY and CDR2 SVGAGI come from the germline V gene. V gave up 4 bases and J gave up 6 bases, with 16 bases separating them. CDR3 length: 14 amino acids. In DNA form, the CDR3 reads TGTGCCAGCAGTTCCGGCGGGTTGTTAGGCGAGCAGTACTTC. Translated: CASSSGGLLGEQYF.

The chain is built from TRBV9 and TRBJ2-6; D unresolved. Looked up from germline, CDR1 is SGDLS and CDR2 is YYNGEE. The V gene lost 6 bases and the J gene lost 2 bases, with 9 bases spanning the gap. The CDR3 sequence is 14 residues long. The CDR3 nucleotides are TGTGCCAGCAAGATTGGGACTGGGGCCAACGTCCTGACTTTC. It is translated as CASKIGTGANVLTF.

The DNA of the CDR3 is TGCGCCAGCAGCCCCGAAGAGATAGAGCGCTACAATGAGCAGTTCTTC. Encoded protein: CASSPEEIERYNEQFF. V gene TRBV4-1 combines with J gene TRBJ2-1; D gene ambiguous. Per the germline V gene, CDR1 is MGHRA and CDR2 is YSYEKL. The CDR3 loop spans 16 amino acids. Between the trimmed V and J ends, which lost 4 bases and 3 bases, there was a span of 16 bases.

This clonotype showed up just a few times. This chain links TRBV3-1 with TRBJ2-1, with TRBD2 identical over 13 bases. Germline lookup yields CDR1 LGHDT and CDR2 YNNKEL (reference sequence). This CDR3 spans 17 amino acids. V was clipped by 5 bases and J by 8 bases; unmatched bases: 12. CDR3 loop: CASSSKTSGRALHEQFF. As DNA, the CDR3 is TGTGCCAGCAGCTCAAAAACTAGCGGGAGGGCCTTGCATGAGCAGTTCTTC.

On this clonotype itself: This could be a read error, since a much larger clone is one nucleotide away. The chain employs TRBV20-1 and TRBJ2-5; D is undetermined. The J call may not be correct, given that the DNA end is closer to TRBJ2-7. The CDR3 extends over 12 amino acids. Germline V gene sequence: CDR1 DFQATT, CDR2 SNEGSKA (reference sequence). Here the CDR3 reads CSARRPTYEQYF. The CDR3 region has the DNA TGCAGTGCTAGACGGCCAACCTACGAGCAGTACTTC.

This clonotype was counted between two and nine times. In DNA form, the CDR3 reads TGTGCCAGCAGTGAGGGACTAGCGGGAAAGCAGTACTTC. It translates to CASSEGLAGKQYF. The gene calls are TRBV27 and TRBJ2-7; 13 bases map to TRBD2. Germline V gene sequence: CDR1 MNHEY, CDR2 SMNVEV (reference sequence). Germline trimming cut 5 bases from V and 8 bases from J; bases unmatched to any gene: 3. This CDR3 is built from 13 residues.

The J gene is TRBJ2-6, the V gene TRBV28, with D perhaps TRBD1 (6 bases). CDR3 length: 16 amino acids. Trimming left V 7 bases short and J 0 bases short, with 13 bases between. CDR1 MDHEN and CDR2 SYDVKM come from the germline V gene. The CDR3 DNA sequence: TGTGCCAGCAACCCAACAGGGACCTCTGGGGCCAACGTCCTGACTTTC. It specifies CASNPTGTSGANVLTF.